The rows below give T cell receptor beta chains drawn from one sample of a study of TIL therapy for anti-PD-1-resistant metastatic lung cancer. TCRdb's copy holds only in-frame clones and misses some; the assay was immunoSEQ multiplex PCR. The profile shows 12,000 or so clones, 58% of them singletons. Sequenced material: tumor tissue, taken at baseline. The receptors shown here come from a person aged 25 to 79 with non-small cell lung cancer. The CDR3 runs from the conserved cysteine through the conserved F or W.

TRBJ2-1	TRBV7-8	CASSLDARSYNEQFF
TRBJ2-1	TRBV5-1	CASSLRDKSYNEQFF
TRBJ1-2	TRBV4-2	CASSPGTADYGYTF
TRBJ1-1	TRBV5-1	CASRNSRNTEAFF
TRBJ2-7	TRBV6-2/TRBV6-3	CASSYSTDRTGGIYEQYF
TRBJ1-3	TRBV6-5	CASKVGEAGNTIYF
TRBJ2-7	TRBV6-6	CASSSPGTDYEQYF
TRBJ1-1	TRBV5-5	CASSLRDPRQYNTEAFF
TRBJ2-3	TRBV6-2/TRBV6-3	CASSQQRDRGGDTQYF
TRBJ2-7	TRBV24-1	CATRSITILRTQYEQYF
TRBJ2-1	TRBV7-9	CASSLGETGGRNEQFF
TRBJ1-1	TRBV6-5	CASSLGTVKATFF
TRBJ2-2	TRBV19	CASSIGEGTGELFF
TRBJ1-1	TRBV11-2	CASSLGANTEAFF
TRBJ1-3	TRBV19	CASSIPQGRTTIYF
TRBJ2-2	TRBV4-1	CASSQGLAGWTGELFF
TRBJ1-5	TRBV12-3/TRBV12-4	CASSLGSNQPQHF
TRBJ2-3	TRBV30	CAWRDYRGRITDTQYF
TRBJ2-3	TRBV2	CASSLGGTYTDTQYF
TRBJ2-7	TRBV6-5	CASRLGPTSYEQYF
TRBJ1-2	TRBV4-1	CASSLGGGRDYGYTF
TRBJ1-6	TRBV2	CASRGTGPWNSPLHF
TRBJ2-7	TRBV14	CASSQQKYQYF
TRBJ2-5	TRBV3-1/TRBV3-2	CASSHRLAGAYETQYF
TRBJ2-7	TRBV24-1	CATPGMKVAYEQYF
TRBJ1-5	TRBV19	CASAGKGERQPQHF
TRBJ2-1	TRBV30	CAGDWGNEQFF
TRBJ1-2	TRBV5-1	CASSLPWEGGYTF
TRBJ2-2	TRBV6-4	CASSDAGRELFF
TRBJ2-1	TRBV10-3	CAISAGTSGGGSYNEQFF
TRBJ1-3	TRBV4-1	CASSQDWRTGIYF
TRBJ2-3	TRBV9	CASSVAVGLAGGADTQYF
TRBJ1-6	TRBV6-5	CASSYHTTNSPLHF
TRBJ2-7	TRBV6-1	CASSESWEDEQYF
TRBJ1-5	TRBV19	CASSIGGGGSNQPQHF
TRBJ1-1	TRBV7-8	CASSLARLTEAFF
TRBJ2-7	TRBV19	CASSPTRSSYEQYF
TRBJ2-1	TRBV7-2	CASSRGSQGYNEQFF
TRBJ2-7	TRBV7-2	CASSLAASYEQYF
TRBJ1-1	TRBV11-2	CASSLESGTAEAFF
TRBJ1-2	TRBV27	CASSAQGSSLTNYGYTF
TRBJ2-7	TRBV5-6	CASSGQSSGYEQYF
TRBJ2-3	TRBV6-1	CASSEIGTYPTDTQYF
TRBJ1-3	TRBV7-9	CASSPRQPPSTGNTIYF
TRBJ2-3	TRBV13	CASSGGGTQYF
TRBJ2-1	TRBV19	CASTQPSRVNEQFF
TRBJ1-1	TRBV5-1	CASSRWGGNTEAFF
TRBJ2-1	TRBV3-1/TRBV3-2	CASSPSDRWYNEQFF
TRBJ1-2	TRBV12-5	CASGSHTTRGHTF
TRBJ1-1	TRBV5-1	CASSLMWGNTEAFF
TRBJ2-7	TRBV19	CASSIQGAYEQYF
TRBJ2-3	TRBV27	CASSFLAGGTDTQYF
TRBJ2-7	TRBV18	CASSPPGQSYEQYF
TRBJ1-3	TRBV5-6	CASSLRNSGNTIYF
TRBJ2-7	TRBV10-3	CAIPPGGGHYEQYF
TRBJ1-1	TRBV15	CATSRTTYTTEAFF
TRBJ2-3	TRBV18	CASSPPLVTSGTSGTDTQYF